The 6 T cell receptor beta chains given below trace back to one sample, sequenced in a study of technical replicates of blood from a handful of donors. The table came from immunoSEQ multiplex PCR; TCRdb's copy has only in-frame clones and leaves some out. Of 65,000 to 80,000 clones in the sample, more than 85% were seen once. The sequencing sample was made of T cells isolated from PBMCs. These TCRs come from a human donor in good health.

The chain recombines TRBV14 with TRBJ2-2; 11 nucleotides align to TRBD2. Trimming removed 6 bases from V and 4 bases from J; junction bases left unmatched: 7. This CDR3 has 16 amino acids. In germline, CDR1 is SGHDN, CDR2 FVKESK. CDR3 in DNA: TGTGCCAGCAGTCGTACTAGCGGGAGCGCCACCGGGGAGCTGTTTTTT. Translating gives CASSRTSGSATGELFF.

The CDR3 DNA is TGTGCCAGCAGCATAGACAGGAACACTGAAGCTTTCTTT. Its translation: CASSIDRNTEAFF. The chain has TRBV21-1 and TRBJ1-1; the DNA was not used to check the table's D call, TRBD1. TRBV21-1 is shown as a pseudogene. The CDR3 contains 13 residues.

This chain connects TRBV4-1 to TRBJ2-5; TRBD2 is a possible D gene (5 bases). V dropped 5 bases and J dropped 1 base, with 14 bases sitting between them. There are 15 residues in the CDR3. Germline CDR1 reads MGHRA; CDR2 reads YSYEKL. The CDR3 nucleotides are TGCGCCAGCAGCACTAGTAGTATTGGCCAAGAGACCCAGTACTTC. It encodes CASSTSSIGQETQYF.

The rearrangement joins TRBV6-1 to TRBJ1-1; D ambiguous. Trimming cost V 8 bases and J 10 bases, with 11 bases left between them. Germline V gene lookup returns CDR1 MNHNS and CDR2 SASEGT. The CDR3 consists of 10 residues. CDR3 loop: CASGSEGAFF. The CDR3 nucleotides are TGTGCCAGCGGTTCGGAGGGAGCTTTCTTT.

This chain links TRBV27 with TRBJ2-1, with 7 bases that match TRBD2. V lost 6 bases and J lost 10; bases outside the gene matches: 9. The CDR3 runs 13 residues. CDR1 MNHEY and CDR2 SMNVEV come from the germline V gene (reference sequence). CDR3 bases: TGTGCCAGCAGAAATAGCGGGTCAGCCGAGCAGTTCTTC. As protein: CASRNSGSAEQFF.

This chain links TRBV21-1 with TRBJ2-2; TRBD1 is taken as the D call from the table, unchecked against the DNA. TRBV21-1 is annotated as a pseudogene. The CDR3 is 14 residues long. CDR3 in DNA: TGTGCCAGCACTACGGACAGCAACACCGGGGAGCTGTTTTTT. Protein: CASTTDSNTGELFF.